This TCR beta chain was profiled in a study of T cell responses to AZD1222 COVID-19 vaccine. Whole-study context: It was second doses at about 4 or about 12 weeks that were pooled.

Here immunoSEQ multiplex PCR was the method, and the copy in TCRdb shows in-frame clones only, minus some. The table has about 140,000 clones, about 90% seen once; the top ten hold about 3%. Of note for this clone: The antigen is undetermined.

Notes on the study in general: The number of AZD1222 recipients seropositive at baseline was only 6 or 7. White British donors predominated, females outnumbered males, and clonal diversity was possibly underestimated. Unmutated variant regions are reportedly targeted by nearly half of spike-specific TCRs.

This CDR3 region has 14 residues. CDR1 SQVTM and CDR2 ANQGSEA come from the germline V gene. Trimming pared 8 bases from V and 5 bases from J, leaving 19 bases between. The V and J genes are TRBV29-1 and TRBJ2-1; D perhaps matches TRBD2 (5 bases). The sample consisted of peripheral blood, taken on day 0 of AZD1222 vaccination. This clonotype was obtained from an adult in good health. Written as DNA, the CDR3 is TGCAGCTACCTTACCGGGAACGTTGACAATGAGCAGTTCTTC. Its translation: CSYLTGNVDNEQFF.